These 12 T cell receptor beta chains were sequenced from one sample in a study of blood T cell repertoires in COVID-19. Only in-frame clones appear in the TCRdb table, and some are missing; sequencing was by immunoSEQ multiplex PCR. The data contain around 200,000 clones, 70% to 90% of them singletons. The sequencing sample was made of PBMCs or T cells enriched from blood (not recorded which). Receptors were obtained from a young man who had recovered from COVID-19.

The chain recombines TRBV4-2 with TRBJ2-7; D call uncertain. CDR1 and CDR2 from the germline V gene are LGHNA and YNFKEQ. CDR3 size: 18 residues. Trimming stripped 1 base from V and 6 bases from J, with 25 bases between. Here the CDR3 DNA reads TGTGCCAGCAGCCAAGTCCTATATTCCCCGAGCCCAGGCTCCGAGCAGTACTTC. Its protein is CASSQVLYSPSPGSEQYF.

The chain links TRBV7-9 to TRBJ2-7; the D gene is possibly TRBD1 (5 bases). This CDR3 has 15 amino acids. With 2 bases removed from V and 0 bases from J, the gap between germline ends came to 11 bases. Germline CDR1 reads SEHNR; CDR2 reads FQNEAQ (reference sequence). CDR3 DNA: TGTGCCAGCAGCTTATCAGGGCTAGGCTCCTACGAGCAGTACTTC. As protein: CASSLSGLGSYEQYF.

The genes are TRBV5-4 and TRBJ2-3; TRBD2 might be the D (5 bases). Germline V gene sequence: CDR1 SGHNT, CDR2 YYREEE (reference sequence). The CDR3 is 15 amino acids. V lost 4 bases, J lost 0 bases, and 12 bases lay in between. The DNA for the CDR3 is TGTGCCAGCAGCGATAGGAGGTCTAGCACAGATACGCAGTATTTT. This gives the protein CASSDRRSSTDTQYF. Combining the CDR3 with reference TRBV5-4 and TRBJ2-3 gives the whole variable domain ETGVTQSPTHLIKTRGQQVTLRCSSQSGHNTVSWYQQALGQGPQFIFQYYREEENGRGNFPPRFSGLQFPNYSSELNVNALELDDSALYLCASSDRRSSTDTQYFGPGTRLTVL.

The chain uses TRBV10-3 and TRBJ2-2; D remains unclear. Germline lookup yields CDR1 ENHRY and CDR2 SYGVKD. The CDR3 is made up of 16 amino acids. Trimming left V 0 bases short and J 1 base short, with 9 bases between. CDR3 amino acids: CAISESPVRNTGELFF. In DNA form, the CDR3 reads TGTGCCATCAGTGAGTCGCCCGTTAGGAACACCGGGGAGCTGTTTTTT.

The rearrangement links TRBV5-8 to TRBJ2-3; 7 nucleotides agree with TRBD1. CDR3 size: 16 residues. J lost 0 bases, V lost 6 bases, and 10 bases had no gene match. Germline values: CDR1 SGHTS, CDR2 YDEGEE. The CDR3 here is CASIPRRQGSTDTQYF. CDR3 in DNA: TGTGCCAGCATCCCCAGAAGACAGGGAAGCACAGATACGCAGTATTTT.

This chain uses TRBV29-1 with TRBJ2-1; 8 bases are shared with TRBD2. V gave up 3 bases and J gave up 3 bases; unmatched junction bases: 7. The CDR3 has 15 amino acids. Germline lookup yields CDR1 SQVTM and CDR2 ANQGSEA. CDR3 sequence: CSVDPYGGGYNEQFF. The CDR3 coding sequence is TGCAGCGTTGATCCCTACGGGGGGGGCTACAATGAGCAGTTCTTC.

The chain joins TRBV7-8 to TRBJ1-3; 7 bases are a match to TRBD1. This CDR3 spans 17 amino acids. J gave up 1 base and V 1 base, and 7 bases lay outside the gene matches. The germline V gene encodes CDR1 SGHVS and CDR2 FQNEAQ. CDR3 coding DNA: TGTGCCAGCAGCTTAGAGGACAGGATTCCATCTGGAAACACCATATATTTT. This gives the protein CASSLEDRIPSGNTIYF. Based on the CDR3 plus reference TRBV7-8 and TRBJ1-3, the full variable domain is GAGVSQSPRYKVAKRGQDVALRCDPISGHVSLFWYQQALGQGPEFLTYFQNEAQLDKSGLPSDRFFAERPEGSVSTLKIQRTQQEDSAVYLCASSLEDRIPSGNTIYFGEGSWLTVV.

The chain employs TRBV7-8 and TRBJ2-5, with TRBD1 as a possible D gene (6 bases). This CDR3 has 16 amino acids. The germline gives CDR1 SGHVS, CDR2 FQNEAQ. Trimming took 4 bases from V and 2 from J, leaving 17 bases between them. CDR3 nucleotides: TGTGCCAGCAGCTCCGGTGGAACAGGGCGGCAAGAGACCCAGTACTTC. It specifies CASSSGGTGRQETQYF.

This chain links TRBV30 with TRBJ1-6, with D unresolved. The germline V and J ends were trimmed by 4 bases and 6 bases, with 7 bases remaining between them. CDR1 is GTSNPN and CDR2 is SVGIG in the germline V gene (reference sequence). This CDR3 is 12 amino acids long. CDR3 amino acids: CAWIEGNSPLHF. CDR3 in DNA: TGTGCCTGGATTGAGGGTAATTCACCCCTCCACTTT.

The chain combines TRBV4-1 with TRBJ2-3; no clear D gene. Germline CDR1 and CDR2: MGHRA and YSYEKL. The CDR3 length is 14 residues. V was trimmed by 0 bases and J by 6 bases, leaving 10 bases between them. CDR3 in DNA: TGCGCCAGCAGCCAAGACCGCGGTCTTGATACGCAGTATTTT. Its translation is CASSQDRGLDTQYF.

V gene TRBV5-5 combines with J gene TRBJ1-4; TRBD1 agrees at 7 bases. The CDR3 consists of 16 residues. V shed 0 bases and J 8 bases; nucleotides not matched to a gene: 10. Germline CDR1 reads SGHKS; CDR2 reads YYEKEE (reference sequence). CDR3: CASSLGQGNLGEKLFF. The CDR3, as DNA: TGTGCCAGCAGCTTGGGACAGGGAAACCTAGGGGAAAAACTGTTTTTT. Drawing the rest from reference TRBV5-5 and TRBJ1-4, the complete variable domain is DAGVTQSPTHLIKTRGQQVTLRCSPISGHKSVSWYQQVLGQGPQFIFQYYEKEERGRGNFPDRFSARQFPNYSSELNVNALLLGDSALYLCASSLGQGNLGEKLFFGSGTQLSVL.

The chain employs TRBV5-6 and TRBJ2-1; 8 bases are shared with TRBD1. Germline values: CDR1 SGHDT, CDR2 YYEEEE. V was pared by 3 bases and J by 4 bases, with 9 bases of the junction left unmatched. The CDR3 length is 16 residues. The CDR3: CASSSDRAFPYNEQFF. CDR3 DNA: TGTGCCAGCAGCTCGGACAGGGCGTTTCCTTACAATGAGCAGTTCTTC.